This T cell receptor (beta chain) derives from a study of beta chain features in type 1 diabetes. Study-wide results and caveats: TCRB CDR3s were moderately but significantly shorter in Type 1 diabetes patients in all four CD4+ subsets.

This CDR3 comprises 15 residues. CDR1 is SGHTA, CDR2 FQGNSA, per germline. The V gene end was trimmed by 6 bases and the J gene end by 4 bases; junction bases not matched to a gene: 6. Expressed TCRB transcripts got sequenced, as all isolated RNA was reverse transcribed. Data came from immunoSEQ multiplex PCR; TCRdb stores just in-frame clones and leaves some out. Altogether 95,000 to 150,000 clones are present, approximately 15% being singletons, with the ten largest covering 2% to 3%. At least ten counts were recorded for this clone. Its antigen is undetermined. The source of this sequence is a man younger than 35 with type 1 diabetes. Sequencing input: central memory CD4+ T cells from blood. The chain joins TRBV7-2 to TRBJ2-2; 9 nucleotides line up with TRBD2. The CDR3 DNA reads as TGTGCCAGCAGTAGCTCAGCGGGGGGCACCGGGGAGCTGTTTTTT. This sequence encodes CASSSSAGGTGELFF.